Presented here are 5 T cell receptor beta chains from one specimen sequenced in a study of T cell responses to AZD1222 COVID-19 vaccine. Sequenced by immunoSEQ multiplex PCR; TCRdb stores in-frame clones only, minus some. The sample lists roughly 70,000 clones, roughly 80% occurring once. The specimen was peripheral blood, collected 28 days after the second AZD1222 dose. Receptors originate from an adult who received the AZD1222 COVID-19 vaccine.

The chain joins TRBV6-2 or TRBV6-3 to TRBJ2-2; D remains ambiguous. CDR1 MNHEY and CDR2 SVGEGT come from the germline V gene. The CDR3 is 14 residues long. V was pared by 2 bases and J by 2 bases, with 6 bases between. CDR3: CASSYTDNTGELFF. The CDR3 nucleotides are TGTGCCAGCAGTTACACCGACAACACCGGGGAGCTGTTTTTT.

The CDR3 DNA reads TGTGCCTGGAGTGGGGGGAACACTGAAGCTTTCTTT. Protein sequence: CAWSGGNTEAFF. The chain recombines TRBV30 with TRBJ1-1; D is unresolved. The CDR3 is 12 residues long. Trimming pared 1 base from V and 1 base from J, leaving 4 bases between. CDR1 and CDR2 (germline): GTSNPN, SVGIG (reference sequence).

V and J are TRBV5-1 and TRBJ2-7, with 9 bases aligning to TRBD2. CDR1 is SGHRS and CDR2 is YFSETQ in the germline V gene. The V segment lost 3 bases and the J segment 4 bases; nucleotides outside the gene matches: 11. The CDR3 sequence is 16 residues long. DNA for the CDR3: TGCGCCAGCAGCTCGGAGACTAGCGGCGGGGGATACGAGCAGTACTTC. It encodes CASSSETSGGGYEQYF.

The chain combines TRBV5-1 with TRBJ1-6, with a tentative D call TRBD1 (5 bases). This CDR3 has 15 amino acids. Per the germline V gene, CDR1 is SGHRS and CDR2 is YFSETQ. The V end lost 0 bases, the J end lost 6 bases, and 10 bases lay between the germline ends. The CDR3 spells CASSLDGQSNSPLHF. CDR3 sequence (DNA): TGCGCCAGCAGCTTGGATGGACAATCTAATTCACCCCTCCACTTT.

This clone came up a few times. The J gene is TRBJ2-1, the V gene TRBV3-1 (or the pseudogene TRBV3-2); D gene uncertain. Looked up from germline, CDR1 is LGHDT and CDR2 is YNNKEL (reference sequence). Deletions cut 0 bases from V and 3 bases from J, with 3 bases between. This CDR3 has 13 amino acids. The CDR3 here is CASSQEYYNEQFF. The DNA for the CDR3 is TGTGCCAGCAGCCAAGAATACTACAATGAGCAGTTCTTC.